The 5 T cell receptor beta chains listed next were all sequenced from one sample in a study of CD8 T cells in ankylosing spondylitis. Points from the study as a whole: Seemingly distinctive of ankylosing spondylitis blood was a TCR beta motif formed by eight highly homologous variants.

These TCRs' antigens remain unknown. MiXCR was run by TCRdb on the 5' RACE reads, yielding one entry per CDR3 protein. The table lists around 450,000 distinct CDR3 sequences, around 26% of them singletons, with 0.75% to 0.9% in the top ten. Specimen: blood, either unsorted or a sorted T cell fraction (not recorded which). The receptors stem from a male donor with ankylosing spondylitis.

This chain connects TRBV5-5 to TRBJ2-1; TRBD2 agrees at 14 bases. The J segment lost 5 bases and the V segment lost 4 bases, leaving 11 bases of the junction unmatched. CDR3 length: 18 amino acids. The germline V gene has CDR1 SGHKS and CDR2 YYEKEE (reference sequence). The CDR3 DNA sequence: TGTGCCAGCAGCACCACCGGGACTAGCGGGAGCTTCGACAATGAGCAGTTCTTC. It yields the protein CASSTTGTSGSFDNEQFF.

This clonotype was seen more than once but under ten times. The CDR3 reads CAGGADPNTGELFF. Written as DNA, the CDR3 is TGCGCCGGGGGGGCGGATCCGAACACCGGGGAGCTGTTTTTT. The gene calls are TRBV5-1 and TRBJ2-2, with a weak D call TRBD2 (7 bases). The CDR3 is 14 residues long. Germline values: CDR1 SGHRS, CDR2 YFSETQ. Between the trimmed V and J ends, which lost 10 bases and 0 bases, there was a span of 13 bases.

This chain uses TRBV5-1 with TRBJ1-1, with D hard to call. The CDR3 covers 13 residues. The V gene lost 0 bases and the J gene lost 8 bases, with 11 bases spanning the gap. Germline values: CDR1 SGHRS, CDR2 YFSETQ. CDR3 sequence: CASSLEGLGEAFF. The CDR3 bases are TGCGCCAGCAGCTTGGAGGGTCTAGGGGAAGCTTTCTTT. The full variable domain, its missing parts supplied by reference TRBV5-1 and TRBJ1-1, is KAGVTQTPRYLIKTRGQQVTLSCSPISGHRSVSWYQQTPGQGLQFLFEYFSETQRNKGNFPGRFSGRQFSNSRSEMNVSTLELGDSALYLCASSLEGLGEAFFGQGTRLTVV.

This chain links TRBV7-9 with TRBJ2-2; weak D call: TRBD1 (5 bases). Trimming took off 2 bases at V and 0 bases at J, with 10 bases between the two ends. The V gene's germline CDR1 is SEHNR and CDR2 FQNEAQ (reference sequence). This CDR3 is 16 amino acids long. CDR3 sequence: CASSLRGGTNTGELFF. The CDR3 bases are TGTGCCAGCAGCTTAAGGGGCGGCACGAACACCGGGGAGCTGTTTTTT.

This clonotype was detected a few times. The rearrangement joins TRBV29-1 to TRBJ1-5; the D is unclear. The CDR3 consists of 12 residues. Germline V lookup: CDR1 SQVTM, CDR2 ANQGSEA. V was cut by 6 bases and J by 4 bases, with 10 bases left in between. The chain's CDR3 is CSVVVPNQPQHF. CDR3 coding DNA: TGCAGCGTAGTCGTTCCTAATCAGCCCCAGCATTTT.